The 20 T cell receptor beta chains given below trace back to one sample, sequenced in a study of low-dose radiotherapy and immunotherapy resistance in tumors (dated by TCRdb to about 2022). Sequencer: Illumina HiSeq 2500. First-strand cDNA was synthesized using Superscript III and a set of TRAV- and TRBV-specific primers, so that both TCRalpha and TCRbeta chains were covered. TCRs were amplified with Phusion for roughly 20 PCR cycles using a constant-region primer together with the adapter attached to the V primers. Starting from the raw public reads, TCRdb applied fastp trimming at Q25, assembled clones with MiXCR and retained in-frame beta chains. Every distinct CDR3 protein forms one entry, paired with its most common genes and DNA. Within this sample are over 70,000 distinct CDR3 sequences, with more than 25% of them counted one time only. In total, the top ten clones hold 11% of the sample.

The time point label, as the study defines it: before trial treatment. The sequences come from PBMCs, collected before treatment. All receptors derive from a female donor with ovarian cancer.

This clonotype was detected many times. The chain uses TRBV28 and TRBJ2-7, with 8 bases that match TRBD2. Germline CDR1 reads MDHEN; CDR2 reads SYDVKM. The CDR3 has 13 residues. J was trimmed by 6 bases and V by 3 bases; bases with no gene match: 4. CDR3 region: CASSFIGGVEQYF. The CDR3 DNA follows: TGTGCCAGCAGTTTCATCGGGGGGGTCGAGCAGTACTTC.

This clonotype was seen only a few times. The limits of the CDR3 on the DNA are not certain, so only TCRdb's listed CDR3 is given. V is TRBV7-8 and J is TRBJ1-4; the tabulated D call, TRBD1, remains unverified against the DNA. The CDR3 is made up of 16 amino acids, end residues included. Germline V lookup: CDR1 SGHVS, CDR2 FQNEAQ. This CDR3 is CASGTAGTGGEKLFFF.

This chain links TRBV5-8 with TRBJ2-1; 15 bases match TRBD2. Unmatched junction bases numbered 10, after V lost 6 bases and J lost 0 bases. Germline V gene sequence: CDR1 SGHTS, CDR2 YDEGEE. CDR3 length equals 19 residues. CDR3 protein: CASTPGTSGRPSSYNEQFF. The CDR3 DNA reads TGTGCCAGCACCCCCGGGACTAGCGGGAGGCCAAGCTCCTACAATGAGCAGTTCTTC.

This clonotype was seen more than once but under ten times. This chain connects TRBV9 to TRBJ2-6; no reliable D call. Germline V gene sequence: CDR1 SGDLS, CDR2 YYNGEE. The CDR3 runs to 15 residues. V shed 2 bases and J shed 3 bases, with 9 bases lying between them. CDR3: CASSVGSYGANVLTF. DNA of the CDR3: TGTGCCAGCAGCGTTGGGTCATATGGGGCCAACGTCCTGACTTTC.

At least ten counts were recorded for this clonotype. The J gene is TRBJ2-3, the V gene TRBV18; the D is unclear. Trimming shortened V by 2 bases and J by 5 bases, and 5 bases separated the two germline ends. CDR1 KGHSH and CDR2 LQKENI come from the germline V gene. The CDR3 is 12 amino acids. The CDR3 here is CASSPWGDTQYF. DNA of the CDR3: TGTGCCAGCTCACCATGGGGAGATACGCAGTATTTT.

The chain joins TRBV11-2 to TRBJ2-3; D perhaps matches TRBD2 (5 bases). The CDR3 has 16 residues. Germline CDR1 and CDR2: SGHAT and FQNNGV. Trimming removed 0 bases from V and 0 bases from J, with 10 bases in between. In nucleotides, the CDR3 is TGTGCCAGCAGCTTAGATTCGCGGGCCAGCACAGATACGCAGTATTTT. It yields the protein CASSLDSRASTDTQYF.

This clonotype was picked up many times. This chain links TRBV6-5 with TRBJ2-1; 15 nucleotides align to TRBD2. CDR1 MNHEY and CDR2 SVGAGI come from the germline V gene. This CDR3 spans 17 amino acids. Losses at the gene ends were 2 bases for V and 4 bases for J; bases not matched to a gene: 3. In DNA form, the CDR3 reads TGTGCCAGCAGTTACCCGGGACTAGCGGGAGGTTACAATGAGCAGTTCTTC. It is translated as CASSYPGLAGGYNEQFF.

The rearrangement uses TRBV9 and TRBJ1-1, with D hard to call. The V end lost 3 bases, the J end lost 6 bases, and 6 bases lay between the germline ends. Germline assignment: CDR1 SGDLS and CDR2 YYNGEE. The CDR3 extends over 11 amino acids. The CDR3: CASSAGSEAFF. The CDR3 region has the DNA TGTGCCAGCAGCGCCGGATCTGAAGCTTTCTTT.

This clonotype was observed many times. V usage is TRBV2 and J usage is TRBJ2-1; either TRBD1 or TRBD2 may fit D (5 bases each). Trimming stripped 6 bases from V and 5 bases from J, with 17 bases between. CDR3 length: 15 residues. Looked up from germline, CDR1 is SNHLY and CDR2 is FYNNEI. CDR3 sequence (DNA): TGTGCCAGCAGGAGGGGACCGAACCTAAACAATGAGCAGTTCTTC. It yields the protein CASRRGPNLNNEQFF.

V is TRBV6-1 and J is TRBJ2-5; 9 bases match TRBD2. Germline CDR1 MNHNS, CDR2 SASEGT. This CDR3 has 18 amino acids. Unmatched junction bases numbered 14, after V lost 2 bases and J lost 4 bases. CDR3 amino acids: CASSEMVAGVGGGETQYF. CDR3 coding DNA: TGTGCCAGCAGTGAAATGGTAGCGGGAGTAGGGGGAGGAGAGACCCAGTACTTC.

The table lists this clonotype with many counts. The chain couples TRBV10-3 to TRBJ1-1; 7 bases agree with TRBD1. Germline CDR1 ENHRY, CDR2 SYGVKD. Germline trimming cut 0 bases from V and 0 bases from J; bases unmatched to any gene: 4. The CDR3 loop spans 16 amino acids. The CDR3: CAISESGGQLNTEAFF. DNA for the CDR3: TGTGCCATCAGTGAGTCAGGGGGACAGCTGAACACTGAAGCTTTCTTT.

This clonotype was counted many times. The chain combines TRBV20-1 with TRBJ2-5, with 9 bases fitting TRBD2. Trimming cost V 2 bases and J 0 bases; bases outside gene matches: 7. The germline V gene encodes CDR1 DFQATT and CDR2 SNEGSKA (reference sequence). This CDR3 has 16 amino acids. The CDR3 region has the DNA TGCAGTGCTAGACGGGTTTTAGCGGGGGACCAAGAGACCCAGTACTTC. It specifies CSARRVLAGDQETQYF.

This clonotype showed up many times. The chain has TRBV3-1 and TRBJ2-3; D tentatively fits TRBD1 or TRBD2 (5 bases each). Trimming cost V 5 bases and J 2 bases, with 23 bases left between them. The germline V gene encodes CDR1 LGHDT and CDR2 YNNKEL (reference sequence). The CDR3 is 18 residues long. The CDR3 is CASSGLGSRGPYTDTQYF. In nucleotides, the CDR3 is TGTGCCAGCAGCGGATTAGGATCCCGGGGCCCTTACACAGATACGCAGTATTTT.

A word on this clonotype: This likely came from a read error, as a far larger clone is one base away. The chain recombines TRBV7-2 with TRBJ2-1, with 8 positions matching TRBD2. There are 13 residues in the CDR3. V gave up 5 bases and J gave up 13 bases; unmatched junction bases: 10. Germline CDR1 is SGHTA and CDR2 is FQGNSA. The CDR3 spells CASSLGGVETQFF. For the CDR3, the DNA is TGTGCCAGCAGCCTCGGGGGGGTAGAGACCCAGTTCTTC. The full variable domain, with the rest looked up from reference TRBV7-2 and TRBJ2-1, is GAGVSQSPSNKVTEKGKDVELRCDPISGHTALYWYRQSLGQGLEFLIYFQGNSAPDKSGLPSDRFSAERTGGSVSTLTIQRTQQEDSAVYLCASSLGGVETQFFGPGTRLTVL.

This clonotype was seen repeatedly, ten times or more. This chain uses TRBV2 with TRBJ2-5, with TRBD2 matching over 12 bases. The CDR3 runs 18 residues. Germline assignment: CDR1 SNHLY and CDR2 FYNNEI. With V trimmed by 4 bases and J by 5 bases, 14 bases remained unmatched. As DNA, the CDR3 is TGTGCCAGCAGTGCGGCTAGCGGGGGGGCCGGAGCCGGCGAGACCCAGTACTTC. Protein: CASSAASGGAGAGETQYF.

This clonotype has at least ten counts. The genes are TRBV21-1 and TRBJ1-5; the DNA was not compared with TRBD1, the D call given in the table. TRBV21-1 is a pseudogene segment. The CDR3 length is 18 residues. CDR3 DNA: TGTGCCAGCAGCAGGACGCCGACAGGGGTTGGAGGCAATCAGCCCCAGCATTTT. This encodes CASSRTPTGVGGNQPQHF.

This clonotype came up a few times. CDR3 sequence: CASTTLGTISTGELFF. Written as DNA, the CDR3 is TGTGCCAGCACCACACTCGGAACTATAAGCACCGGGGAGCTGTTTTTT. The chain combines TRBV28 with TRBJ2-2, with unresolved D. The CDR3 consists of 16 residues. V lost 7 bases to trimming and J lost 4 bases, with 19 bases between them. Germline CDR1 and CDR2: MDHEN and SYDVKM.

Points on this clonotype: The DNA is omitted, as the CDR3 cannot be located on it reliably, and the CDR3 follows TCRdb's listing. V is TRBV30 and J is TRBJ2-2; the table assigns TRBD1, which was not confirmed against the DNA. The CDR3 totals 17 residues, both ends included. Germline V CDR1 and CDR2: GTSNPN, SVGIG (reference sequence). CDR3 protein: CAWSVTLANTGELFFFF.

There are many counts of this clonotype. This rearrangement joins TRBV6-4 to TRBJ2-2, with D perhaps TRBD2 (5 bases). Germline CDR1 and CDR2: MRHNA and SNTAGT. The CDR3 extends over 14 amino acids. Trimming removed 5 bases from V and 0 bases from J, with 7 bases in between. CDR3 bases: TGTGCCAGCAGTCGGGATGCGAACACCGGGGAGCTGTTTTTT. Protein sequence: CASSRDANTGELFF.

With respect to this clonotype: Only one base separates this from a far larger clonotype, so it likely reflects a read error. The chain has TRBV3-1 and TRBJ2-7; 10 bases align to TRBD2. This CDR3 spans 17 amino acids. The V and J ends lost 4 bases and 7 bases, in that order; junction bases with no gene match: 16. Germline assignment: CDR1 LGHDT and CDR2 YNNKEL (reference sequence). The CDR3 reads CASSLKASGRAYNEQYF. The CDR3, as DNA: TGTGCCAGCAGCCTCAAGGCGAGCGGGAGGGCCTACAATGAGCAGTACTTC.